This entry concerns a single T cell receptor beta chain. The data were produced by immunoSEQ multiplex PCR, yet TCRdb's version contains in-frame clones alone and is incomplete. The table shows 74,000 or so clones, with approximately 96% occurring only once. This entry comes from a study of technical replicates of blood from a few donors. The sequence was collected from a human donor in good health. Sequencing used T cells isolated from PBMCs.

CDR3 DNA: TGTGCCAGCAGTGAAGCTCCCGGGATGACAGGCGAGCAGTACTTC. Amino acid sequence: CASSEAPGMTGEQYF. This chain links TRBV6-1 with TRBJ2-7, with D maybe TRBD1 (6 bases). Germline loops: CDR1 MNHNS, CDR2 SASEGT. Trimming stripped 0 bases from V and 6 bases from J, with 15 bases between. The CDR3 totals 15 residues.